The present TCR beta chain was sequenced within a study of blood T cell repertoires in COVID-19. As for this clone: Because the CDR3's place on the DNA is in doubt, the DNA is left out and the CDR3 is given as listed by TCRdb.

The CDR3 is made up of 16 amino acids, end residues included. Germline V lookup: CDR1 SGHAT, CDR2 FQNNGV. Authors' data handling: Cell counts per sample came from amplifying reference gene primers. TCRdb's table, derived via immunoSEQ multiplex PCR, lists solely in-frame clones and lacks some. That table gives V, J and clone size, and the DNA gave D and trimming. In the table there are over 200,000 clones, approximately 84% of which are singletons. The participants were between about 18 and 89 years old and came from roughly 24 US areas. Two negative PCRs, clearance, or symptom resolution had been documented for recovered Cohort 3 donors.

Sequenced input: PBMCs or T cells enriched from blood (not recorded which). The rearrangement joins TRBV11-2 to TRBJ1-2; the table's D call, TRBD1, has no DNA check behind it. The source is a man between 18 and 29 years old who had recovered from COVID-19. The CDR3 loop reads CASSFSGQGARYGYTF.